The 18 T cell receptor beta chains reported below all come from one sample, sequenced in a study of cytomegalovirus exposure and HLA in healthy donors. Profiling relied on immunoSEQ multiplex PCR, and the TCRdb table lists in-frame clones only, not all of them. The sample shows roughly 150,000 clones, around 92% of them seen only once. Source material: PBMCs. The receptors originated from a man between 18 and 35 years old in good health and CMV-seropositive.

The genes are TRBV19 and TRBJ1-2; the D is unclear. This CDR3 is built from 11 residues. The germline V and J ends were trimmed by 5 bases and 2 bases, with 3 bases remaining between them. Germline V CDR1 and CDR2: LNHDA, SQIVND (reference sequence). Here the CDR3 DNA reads TGTGCCAGTAGTCCGAACTATGGCTACACCTTC. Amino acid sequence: CASSPNYGYTF.

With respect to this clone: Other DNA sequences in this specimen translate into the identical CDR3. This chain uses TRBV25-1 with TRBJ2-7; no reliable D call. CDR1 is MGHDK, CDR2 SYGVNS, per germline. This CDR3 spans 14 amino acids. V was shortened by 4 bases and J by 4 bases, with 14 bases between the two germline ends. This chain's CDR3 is CASSVLRAPYEQYF. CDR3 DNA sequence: TGTGCCAGCAGTGTGTTAAGAGCGCCTTACGAGCAGTACTTC.

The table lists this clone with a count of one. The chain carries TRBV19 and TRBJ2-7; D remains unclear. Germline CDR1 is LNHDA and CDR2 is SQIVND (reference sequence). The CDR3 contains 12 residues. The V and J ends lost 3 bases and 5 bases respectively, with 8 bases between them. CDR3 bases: TGTGCCAGTAGTATGAGGAAAAACGAGCAGTACTTC. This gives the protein CASSMRKNEQYF.

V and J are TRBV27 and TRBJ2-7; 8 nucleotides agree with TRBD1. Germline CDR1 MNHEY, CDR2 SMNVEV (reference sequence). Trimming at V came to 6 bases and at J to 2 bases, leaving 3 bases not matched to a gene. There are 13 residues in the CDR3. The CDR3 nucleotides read TGTGCCAGCAGACAGGGGGGCACCTACGAGCAGTACTTC. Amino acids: CASRQGGTYEQYF.

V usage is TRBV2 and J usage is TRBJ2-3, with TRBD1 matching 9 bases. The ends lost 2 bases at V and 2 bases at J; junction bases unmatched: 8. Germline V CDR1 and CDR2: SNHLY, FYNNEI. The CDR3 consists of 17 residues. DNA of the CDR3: TGTGCCAGCAGTGAACCTACAGGGGGCGAGGACACAGATACGCAGTATTTT. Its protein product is CASSEPTGGEDTDTQYF.

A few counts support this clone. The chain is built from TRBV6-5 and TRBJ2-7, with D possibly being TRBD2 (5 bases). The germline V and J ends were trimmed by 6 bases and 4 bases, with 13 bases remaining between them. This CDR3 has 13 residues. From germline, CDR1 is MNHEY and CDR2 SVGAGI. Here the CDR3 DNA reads TGTGCCAGCAGATCGGACCGAGGGTACGAGCAGTACTTC. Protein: CASRSDRGYEQYF.

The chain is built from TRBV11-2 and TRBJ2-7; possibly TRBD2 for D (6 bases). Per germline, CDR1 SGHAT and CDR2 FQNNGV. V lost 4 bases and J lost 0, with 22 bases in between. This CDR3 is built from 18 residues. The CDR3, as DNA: TGTGCCAGCAGCTCAACCCCGCCGTGGCGGGGAAGCTCCTACGAGCAGTACTTC. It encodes CASSSTPPWRGSSYEQYF.

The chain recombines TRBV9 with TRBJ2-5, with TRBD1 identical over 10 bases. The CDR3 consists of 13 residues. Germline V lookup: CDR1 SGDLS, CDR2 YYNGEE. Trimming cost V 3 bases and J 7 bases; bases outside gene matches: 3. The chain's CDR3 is CASSGQGAGTQYF. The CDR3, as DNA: TGTGCCAGCAGCGGACAGGGGGCAGGGACCCAGTACTTC.

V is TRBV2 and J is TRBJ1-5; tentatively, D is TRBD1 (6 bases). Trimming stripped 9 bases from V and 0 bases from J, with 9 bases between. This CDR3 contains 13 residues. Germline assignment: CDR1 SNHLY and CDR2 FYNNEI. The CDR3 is CASHRDSNQPQHF. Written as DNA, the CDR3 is TGTGCCAGTCACAGGGATAGCAATCAGCCCCAGCATTTT.

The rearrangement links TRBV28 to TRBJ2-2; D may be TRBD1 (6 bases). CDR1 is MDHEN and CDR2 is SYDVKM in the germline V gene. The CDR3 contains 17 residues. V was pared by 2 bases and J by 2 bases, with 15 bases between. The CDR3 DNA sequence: TGTGCCAGCAGTTTACCAGTCAGGGGCCCTAACACCGGGGAGCTGTTTTTT. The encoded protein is CASSLPVRGPNTGELFF.

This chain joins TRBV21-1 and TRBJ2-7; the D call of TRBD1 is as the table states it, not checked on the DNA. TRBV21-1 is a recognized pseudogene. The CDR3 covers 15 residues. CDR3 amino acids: CASSKGRTDTYEQYF. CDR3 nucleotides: TGTGCCAGCAGCAAGGGTAGGACGGACACCTACGAGCAGTACTTC.

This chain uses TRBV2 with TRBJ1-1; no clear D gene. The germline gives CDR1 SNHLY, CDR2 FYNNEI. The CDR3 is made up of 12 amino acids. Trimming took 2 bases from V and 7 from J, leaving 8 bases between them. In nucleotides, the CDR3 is TGTGCCAGCAGTGAATTAAGCAATGAAGCTTTCTTT. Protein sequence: CASSELSNEAFF.

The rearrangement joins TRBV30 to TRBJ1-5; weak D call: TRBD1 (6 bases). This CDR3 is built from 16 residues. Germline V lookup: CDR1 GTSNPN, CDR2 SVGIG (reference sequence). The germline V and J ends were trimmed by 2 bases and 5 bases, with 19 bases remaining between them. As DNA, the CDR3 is TGTGCCTGGAGTCGGACGACAGGCCAGCACCATCAGCCCCAGCATTTT. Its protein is CAWSRTTGQHHQPQHF.

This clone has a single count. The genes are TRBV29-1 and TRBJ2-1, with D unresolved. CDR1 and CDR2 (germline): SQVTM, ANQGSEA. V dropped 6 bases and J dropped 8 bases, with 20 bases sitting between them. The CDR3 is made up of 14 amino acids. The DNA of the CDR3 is TGCAGCGTCCTTAAGATGTACCAAGCCGATGAGCAGTTCTTC. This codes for CSVLKMYQADEQFF.

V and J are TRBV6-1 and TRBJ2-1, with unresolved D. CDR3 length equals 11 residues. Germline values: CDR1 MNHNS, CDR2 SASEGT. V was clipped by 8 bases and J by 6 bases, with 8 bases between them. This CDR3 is CASRASNEQFF. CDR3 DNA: TGTGCCAGCCGAGCTAGCAATGAGCAGTTCTTC.

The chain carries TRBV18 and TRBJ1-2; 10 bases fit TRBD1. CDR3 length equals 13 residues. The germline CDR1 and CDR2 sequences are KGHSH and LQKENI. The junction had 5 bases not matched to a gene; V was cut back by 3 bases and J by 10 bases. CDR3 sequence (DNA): TGTGCCAGCTCACCCGGGACAGGGGCGGACTACACCTTC. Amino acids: CASSPGTGADYTF.

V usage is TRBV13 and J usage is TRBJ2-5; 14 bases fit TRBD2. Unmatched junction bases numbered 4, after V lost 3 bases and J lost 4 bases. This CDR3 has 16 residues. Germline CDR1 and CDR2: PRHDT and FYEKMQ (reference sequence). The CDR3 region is CASSFGTSGSRETQYF. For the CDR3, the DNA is TGTGCCAGCAGCTTCGGGACTAGCGGGAGTCGAGAGACCCAGTACTTC. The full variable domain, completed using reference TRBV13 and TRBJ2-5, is AAGVIQSPRHLIKEKRETATLKCYPIPRHDTVYWYQQGPGQDPQFLISFYEKMQSDKGSIPDRFSAQQFSDYHSELNMSSLELGDSALYFCASSFGTSGSRETQYFGPGTRLLVL.

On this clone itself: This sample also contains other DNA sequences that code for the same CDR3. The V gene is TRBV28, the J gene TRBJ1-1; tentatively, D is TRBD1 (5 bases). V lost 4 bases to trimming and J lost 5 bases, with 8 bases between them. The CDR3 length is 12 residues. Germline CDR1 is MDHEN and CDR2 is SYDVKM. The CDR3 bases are TGTGCCAGCAGTTCGGGGGGGACTGAAGCTTTCTTT. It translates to CASSSGGTEAFF.